This T cell receptor beta chain stems from a study of a mutant IDH1 vaccine in newly diagnosed glioma. Whole-study context: Among treated patients, about 62% were male and around 40% female, and mean age was approximately 40 years. Overall study findings and caveats: Immune responses induced by vaccination arose in 90% to 95% of the patients. Any relationship between pseudoprogression and changes in top peripheral T cell clonotypes seemed absent.

Here immunoSEQ multiplex PCR was the method, and the copy in TCRdb shows in-frame clones only, minus some. The sample lists over 80,000 clones; 85% to 90% were seen once. Indicated time point: baseline, week 1 (first vaccination visit). Treatment defined: pre-vaccination baseline after standard-of-care therapy. New astrocytomas of WHO grade 3 or 4 that were IDH1-mutant and ATRX-lost were found in the donors. This clone came up once. Its matching antigen is unknown. With V trimmed by 2 bases and J by 1 base, 5 bases remained unmatched. Per germline, CDR1 MDHEN and CDR2 SYDVKM. The CDR3 spans 16 residues.

V gene TRBV28 combines with J gene TRBJ2-7, with TRBD1 matching 10 bases. Sequencing used PBMCs, obtained from a glioma patient treated with radiotherapy, temozolomide or both. This receptor was obtained from a woman in her 50s with glioma. The CDR3: CASSLGGQGGSYEQYF. Here the CDR3 DNA reads TGTGCCAGCAGTTTAGGCGGACAGGGGGGATCCTACGAGCAGTACTTC. Full variable domain (rest looked up from reference TRBV28 and TRBJ2-7): DVKVTQSSRYLVKRTGEKVFLECVQDMDHENMFWYRQDPGLGLRLIYFSYDVKMKEKGDIPEGYSVSREKKERFSLILESASTNQTSMYLCASSLGGQGGSYEQYFGPGTRLTVT.